A selection of T cell receptor beta chains follows, all from one sample in a study of cytomegalovirus exposure and HLA in healthy donors. Repertoires were generated with immunoSEQ multiplex PCR, while TCRdb's copy carries only in-frame clones and drops some. Of roughly 50,000 clones in the sample, roughly 90% were seen once. Input material: PBMCs. The source of these receptors is a man aged 18 to 35 in good health and CMV-seronegative. Each CDR3 is given with its conserved first and last residue. The D gene is left open where the match is weak. Rows give clone size only sometimes, using once, few, many, or a class for an expanded clone.

abundance | j_gene | d_gene | v_gene | len | CDR3aa | CDR3nt
. | TRBJ2-7 | . | TRBV2 | 14 | CASSDRFSEGEQYF | TGTGCCAGCAGTGACCGTTTCTCCGAGGGCGAGCAGTACTTC
. | TRBJ2-2 | . | TRBV5-5 | 18 | CASSLRLVQLQFGGELFF | TGTGCCAGCAGCTTACGACTAGTCCAGCTCCAGTTCGGAGGGGAGCTGTTTTTT
. | TRBJ2-7 | . | TRBV7-2 | 14 | CASSDWTDLYEQYF | TGTGCCAGCAGCGATTGGACAGATCTTTACGAGCAGTACTTC
. | TRBJ2-1 | TRBD1 | TRBV11-2 | 15 | CASAGQGAIYNEQFF | TGTGCCAGCGCGGGGCAGGGGGCTATATACAATGAGCAGTTCTTC
. | TRBJ2-7 | TRBD2 | TRBV5-1 | 14 | CASKRTSGSYEQYF | TGCGCCAGCAAGCGGACTAGCGGCTCCTACGAGCAGTACTTC
. | TRBJ2-4 | . | TRBV7-2 | 14 | CASSMGAGFNIQYF | TGTGCCAGCAGCATGGGGGCAGGGTTCAACATTCAGTACTTC
. | TRBJ2-7 | . | TRBV18 | 13 | CASSPRGFDEQYF | TGTGCCAGCTCCCCGAGGGGGTTCGACGAGCAGTACTTC
. | TRBJ2-1 | TRBD2 | TRBV19 | 15 | CASSIGGTTYNEQFF | TGTGCCAGTAGTATTGGAGGGACTACCTACAATGAGCAGTTCTTC
. | TRBJ2-7 | TRBD1 | TRBV10-1 | 17 | CASNGTRGHFQTYEQYF | TGCGCCAGCAACGGGACCAGGGGGCACTTCCAAACCTACGAGCAGTACTTC
. | TRBJ2-1 | . | TRBV7-8 | 17 | CASSPPLLRYSYNEQFF | TGTGCCAGCAGCCCTCCCCTATTGCGGTACTCCTACAATGAGCAGTTCTTC
. | TRBJ2-1 | TRBD2 | TRBV19 | 16 | CASSTPWREDGGEQFF | TGTGCCAGTAGTACCCCGTGGCGGGAGGACGGAGGTGAGCAGTTCTTC
. | TRBJ2-7 | . | TRBV4-2 | 16 | CASSPDRSGQIYEQYF | TGTGCCAGCAGCCCAGATAGGAGCGGGCAAATCTACGAGCAGTACTTC
once | TRBJ1-2 | TRBD1 | TRBV29-1 | 15 | CSVLPGTGVPYGYTF | TGCAGCGTCCTGCCCGGGACAGGGGTTCCCTATGGCTACACCTTC
. | TRBJ1-3 | . | TRBV19 | 16 | CASSIGERSSGNTIYF | TGTGCCAGTAGTATAGGAGAGAGAAGCTCTGGAAACACCATATATTTT
. | TRBJ2-7 | . | TRBV30 | 13 | CAWSPTPRGEQYF | TGTGCCTGGAGTCCCACTCCCCGTGGCGAGCAGTACTTC
. | TRBJ2-3 | TRBD2 | TRBV4-1 | 15 | CASSRIAGFTDTQYF | TGCGCCAGCAGCCGCATAGCGGGGTTCACAGATACGCAGTATTTT
. | TRBJ2-3 | TRBD2 | TRBV29-1 | 15 | CSVTRGGGVGDTQYF | TGCAGCGTTACGCGCGGGGGAGGGGTCGGAGATACGCAGTATTTT